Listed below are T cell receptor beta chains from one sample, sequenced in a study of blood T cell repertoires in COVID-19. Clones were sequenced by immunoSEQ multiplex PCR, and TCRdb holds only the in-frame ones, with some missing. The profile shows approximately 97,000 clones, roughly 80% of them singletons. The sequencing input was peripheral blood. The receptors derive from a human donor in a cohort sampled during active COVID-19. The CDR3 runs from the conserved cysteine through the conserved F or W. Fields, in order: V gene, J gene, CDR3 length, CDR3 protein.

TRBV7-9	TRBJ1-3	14	CASSRQGDGNTIYF
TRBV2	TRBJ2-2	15	CASTALPGDTGELFF
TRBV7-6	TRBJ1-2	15	CASSLAPGGNYGYTF
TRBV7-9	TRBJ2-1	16	CASSPGRLALSNEQFF
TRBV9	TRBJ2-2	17	CASSSPRGGGRGGELFF
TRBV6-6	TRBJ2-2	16	CASSRLAGPDTGELFF
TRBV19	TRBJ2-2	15	CASDTSGGAPGELFF
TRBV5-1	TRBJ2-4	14	CASSLELARNIQYF
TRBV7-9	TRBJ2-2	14	CASSFTTGTGELFF
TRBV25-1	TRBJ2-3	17	CASSALDRGTPTDTQYF
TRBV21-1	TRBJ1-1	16	CASSKTTGHHFTEAFF
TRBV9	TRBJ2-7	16	CASSVRGETNAYEQYF
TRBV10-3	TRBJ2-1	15	CAIRQQGGPYNEQFF
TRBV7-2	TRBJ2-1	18	CASSFGVASGGSRNEQFF
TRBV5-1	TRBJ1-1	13	CASSLNTENQAFF